The rows below give T cell receptor beta chains drawn from one sample of a study of graft-versus-host responses after intestinal transplantation. Profiling relied on immunoSEQ multiplex PCR, and the TCRdb table lists in-frame clones only, not all of them. The sample has fewer than 25,000 clones; about 40% are singletons. Sequenced here: alloreactive CD4+ T cells from a mixed lymphocyte reaction culture, sampled before intestinal transplant. These receptors were taken from a human patient who received an intestinal transplant. The CDR3 runs from the conserved cysteine through the conserved F or W. A D gene is named only where the DNA matches it firmly. Clone size is shown for a subset of rows, as once, few, many or a class of expanded clone.

>TRBV10-3|-|TRBJ1-6|few
TGTGCCATCAGTGAGATACAGGTGGGAGGATCACCCCTCCACTTT
CAISEIQVGGSPLHF
>TRBV7-9|TRBD2|TRBJ2-3|-
TGTGCCAGCAGCTTAGGTGCTGGCGGGGGGAATGGAGATACGCAGTATTTT
CASSLGAGGGNGDTQYF
>TRBV11-2|TRBD1|TRBJ1-1|-
TGTGCCAGCAGCCGTGGACAGGGACAGACTGAAGCTTTCTTT
CASSRGQGQTEAFF
>TRBV11-3|TRBD2|TRBJ2-3|-
TGTGCCAGCAGCTTACTAGCGGGGGGCACAGATACGCAGTATTTT
CASSLLAGGTDTQYF
>TRBV5-1|TRBD2|TRBJ2-7|-
TGCGCCAGCAGCTTAAGTAGCGGGAGATCCTACGAGCAGTACTTC
CASSLSSGRSYEQYF
>TRBV28|-|TRBJ1-6|few
TGTGCCAGCAGTGGTCAGGCGAGAGTTTCACCCCTCCACTTT
CASSGQARVSPLHF
>TRBV6-6|TRBD2|TRBJ2-1|-
TGTGCCAGCAGTTTTCGACTAGCGGGAGGATACAATGAGCAGTTCTTC
CASSFRLAGGYNEQFF
>TRBV9|-|TRBJ2-7|-
TGTGCCAGCAGCGTAGGACCTACTTTCCACTACGAGCAGTACTTC
CASSVGPTFHYEQYF
>TRBV6-5|-|TRBJ1-5|-
TGTGCCAGCAGCTACGACCTCGGACCGGACTGGCCCCAGCATTTT
CASSYDLGPDWPQHF
>TRBV30|-|TRBJ2-3|few
TGTGCCTGGAGTGTAAATCGGGGGTCAGATACGCAGTATTTT
CAWSVNRGSDTQYF
>TRBV7-2|-|TRBJ2-1|-
TGTGCCAGCAGCTTAGGAGGAGTGCTCTACAATGAGCAGTTCTTC
CASSLGGVLYNEQFF
>TRBV5-1|-|TRBJ2-5|once
TGCGCCAGCAGCCCTCTCGCGAGGACTCAAGAGACCCAGTACTTC
CASSPLARTQETQYF
>TRBV5-1|-|TRBJ1-1|-
TGCGCCAGCAGCTTGGTGGTCGGGAACACTGAAGCTTTCTTT
CASSLVVGNTEAFF
>TRBV19|TRBD1|TRBJ2-1|-
TGTGCCAGTAGTATTCGGGGGACAGGGCCCTACAATGAGCAGTTCTTC
CASSIRGTGPYNEQFF
>TRBV5-1|-|TRBJ1-2|-
TGCGCCAGCAGCCCTCGGGGACAAGGGGTAGCTAACTATGGCTACACCTTC
CASSPRGQGVANYGYTF
>TRBV27|-|TRBJ1-6|once
TGTGCCAGCAGTTTAGTTTTCGTCAGCTCCTATAATTCACCCCTCCACTTT
CASSLVFVSSYNSPLHF
>TRBV11-2|TRBD2|TRBJ2-7|few
TGTGCCAGCAGCACACCGGGACTAGGGGCTCGCGAGCAGTACTTC
CASSTPGLGAREQYF
>TRBV19|-|TRBJ1-6|-
TGTGCCAGTAGCACCGGGATTTATAATTCACCCCTCCACTTT
CASSTGIYNSPLHF